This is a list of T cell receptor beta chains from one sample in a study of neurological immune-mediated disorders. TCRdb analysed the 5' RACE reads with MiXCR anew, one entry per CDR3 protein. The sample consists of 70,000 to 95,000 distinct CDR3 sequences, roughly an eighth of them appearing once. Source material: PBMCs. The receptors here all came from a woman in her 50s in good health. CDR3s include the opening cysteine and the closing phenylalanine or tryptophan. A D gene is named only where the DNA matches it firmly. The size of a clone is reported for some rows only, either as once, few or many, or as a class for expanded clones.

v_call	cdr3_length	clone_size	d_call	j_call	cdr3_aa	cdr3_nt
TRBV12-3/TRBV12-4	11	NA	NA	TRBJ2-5	CASSLTETQYF	TGTGCCAGCAGTTTGACCGAGACCCAGTACTTC
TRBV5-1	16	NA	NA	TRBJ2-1	CASSLIQGGPYNEQFF	TGCGCCAGCAGCTTGATTCAGGGGGGCCCTTACAATGAGCAGTTCTTC
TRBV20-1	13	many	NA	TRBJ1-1	CSAARDPDTEAFF	TGCAGTGCAGCCAGAGATCCTGACACTGAAGCTTTCTTT
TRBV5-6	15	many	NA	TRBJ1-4	CASSLVGGAGEKLFF	TGTGCCAGCAGCTTGGTCGGGGGCGCGGGTGAAAAACTGTTTTTT
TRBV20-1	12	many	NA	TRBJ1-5	CSAIRSNQPQHF	TGCAGTGCTATTAGGAGCAATCAGCCCCAGCATTTT
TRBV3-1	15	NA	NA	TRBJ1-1	CARSPLLAWNTEAFF	TGTGCCAGAAGCCCGCTATTGGCATGGAACACTGAAGCTTTCTTT
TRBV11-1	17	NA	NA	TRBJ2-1	CASRPGPGLGGSNEQFF	TGTGCCAGCAGACCAGGACCGGGACTCGGGGGCTCCAATGAGCAGTTCTTC
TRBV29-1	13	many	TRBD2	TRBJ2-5	CSAGGTFQETQYF	TGCAGCGCGGGAGGGACCTTCCAAGAGACCCAGTACTTC
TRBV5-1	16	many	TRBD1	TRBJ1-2	CASSLRGAGGDYGYTF	TGCGCCAGCAGCTTGAGGGGGGCAGGGGGCGACTATGGCTACACCTTC
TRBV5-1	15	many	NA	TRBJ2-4	CASSLFSGTKNIQYF	TGCGCCAGCAGCTTGTTTTCTGGCACCAAAAACATTCAGTACTTC
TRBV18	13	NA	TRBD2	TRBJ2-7	CASSSTSGAEQYF	TGTGCCAGCTCATCGACTAGCGGGGCCGAGCAGTACTTC
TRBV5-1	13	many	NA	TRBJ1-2	CASSFSQNYGYTF	TGCGCCAGCAGCTTCTCCCAGAACTATGGCTACACCTTC
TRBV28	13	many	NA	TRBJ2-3	CASRLLGSDTQYF	TGTGCCAGCAGATTGTTAGGCTCGGATACGCAGTATTTT
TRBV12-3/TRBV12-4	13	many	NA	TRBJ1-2	CASSLRGLGGYTF	TGTGCCAGCAGTTTGAGAGGGTTAGGTGGCTACACCTTC
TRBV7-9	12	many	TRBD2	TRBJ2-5	CASMGRGGTQYF	TGTGCCAGCATGGGGCGCGGGGGGACCCAGTACTTC
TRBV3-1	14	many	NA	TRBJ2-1	CASSQTSSGNEQFF	TGTGCCAGCAGCCAAACCAGTTCCGGCAATGAGCAGTTCTTC
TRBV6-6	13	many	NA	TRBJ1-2	CASSRDGNYGYTF	TGTGCCAGCAGTAGGGATGGGAACTATGGCTACACCTTC